The 15 T cell receptor beta chains below were found in one sample sequenced in a study of T-cell memory formation after mild COVID-19 (dated by TCRdb to 2020 to 2023). The library was built by means of 5' RACE. Reads for this sample came from an Illumina NovaSeq 6000. TCRdb passed the public sequencing reads through fastp at Q25 and MiXCR, retaining productive beta sequences. When rows share a CDR3 protein, they turn into one entry using the most common DNA and genes. The sample yields a few hundred thousand distinct CDR3 sequences; approximately 19% were counted once. Around 20% of the sample is in the top ten clones. Sequencing was performed on PBMCs or a T cell subset sorted from them (not recorded which). The receptors here all came from a man between 18 and 29 years old who had mild COVID-19 (a few samples of this study predate the infection). The sample titles of this study are shuffled in the database, so cell type and time point are left out; the donor was told from shared clones.

This clonotype was counted a single time. V and J are TRBV27 and TRBJ1-6; D call uncertain. The CDR3 runs to 14 residues. V was pared by 3 bases and J by 7 bases, with 10 bases between. Per germline, CDR1 MNHEY and CDR2 SMNVEV (reference sequence). CDR3 sequence: CASSFWESNSPLHF. As DNA, the CDR3 is TGTGCCAGCAGTTTTTGGGAGTCGAATTCACCCCTCCACTTT.

CDR3 nucleotides: TGTGCCAGCACCCTTTACCTACAGCCCCAGCATTTT. Its translation: CASTLYLQPQHF. The V gene is TRBV6-6, the J gene TRBJ1-5, with D unresolved. The CDR3 is made up of 12 amino acids. Between the trimmed V and J ends, which lost 7 bases and 7 bases, there was a span of 11 bases. CDR1 and CDR2 (germline): MNHNY, SVGAGI (reference sequence).

The chain recombines TRBV4-2 with TRBJ2-5; tentative D call: TRBD1 (5 bases). The germline CDR1 and CDR2 sequences are LGHNA and YNFKEQ. The CDR3 consists of 16 residues. The V and J ends lost 0 bases and 7 bases respectively, with 18 bases between them. CDR3 amino acids: CASSQDPGQGTGTQYF. The CDR3 DNA follows: TGTGCCAGCAGCCAAGATCCTGGGCAGGGAACCGGGACCCAGTACTTC.

The V call is TRBV11-2, the J call TRBJ2-7; D not certain. V was cut by 5 bases and J by 7 bases, with 9 bases left in between. The germline CDR1 and CDR2 sequences are SGHAT and FQNNGV. The CDR3 spans 11 residues. The CDR3 DNA reads as TGTGCCAGCAGCCTTAATTGGGAGCAGTACTTC. Translating gives CASSLNWEQYF. Based on the CDR3 plus reference TRBV11-2 and TRBJ2-7, the full variable domain is EAGVAQSPRYKIIEKRQSVAFWCNPISGHATLYWYQQILGQGPKLLIQFQNNGVVDDSQLPKDRFSAERLKGVDSTLKIQPAKLEDSAVYLCASSLNWEQYFGPGTRLTVT.

This clonotype was counted a few times. This sequence joins TRBV7-2 and TRBJ2-3; no clear D. The germline V gene has CDR1 SGHTA and CDR2 FQGNSA. This CDR3 has 13 residues. The ends were cut back, 3 bases at V and 5 bases at J, with 9 bases in the middle. The CDR3 DNA reads TGTGCCAGCAGCTTCTCAGCCGGAGATACGCAGTATTTT. It specifies CASSFSAGDTQYF.

This clonotype was seen ten or more times. The chain links TRBV5-1 to TRBJ1-3; D possibly corresponds to TRBD1 (6 bases). Deletions cut 4 bases from V and 1 base from J, with 12 bases between. CDR1 is SGHRS and CDR2 is YFSETQ in the germline V gene. CDR3 length: 15 amino acids. The CDR3 DNA reads as TGCGCCAGCAGCCCCGGGACATCGTCTGGAAACACCATATATTTT. It yields the protein CASSPGTSSGNTIYF.

V is TRBV7-8 and J is TRBJ2-1; tentative D call: TRBD2 (5 bases). The ends were cut back, 4 bases at V and 5 bases at J, with 9 bases in the middle. Germline V gene lookup returns CDR1 SGHVS and CDR2 FQNEAQ. CDR3 length equals 13 residues. This chain's CDR3 is CASSSLVHNEQFF. The CDR3 coding sequence is TGTGCCAGCAGCTCACTAGTACACAATGAGCAGTTCTTC.

This clonotype was detected a few times. The rearrangement uses TRBV4-1 and TRBJ2-1; tentatively, D is TRBD1 or TRBD2 (6 bases each). The CDR3 covers 16 residues. From germline, CDR1 is MGHRA and CDR2 YSYEKL. The germline V and J ends were trimmed by 1 base and 1 base, with 11 bases remaining between them. Here the CDR3 DNA reads TGCGCCAGCAGCCAAGCAACGGGGGCTTCCTACAATGAGCAGTTCTTC. Translated: CASSQATGASYNEQFF.

The V and J genes are TRBV20-1 and TRBJ1-1; no clear D. CDR1 and CDR2 from the germline V gene are DFQATT and SNEGSKA (reference sequence). CDR3 size: 15 residues. Trimming cost V 3 bases and J 5 bases, with 19 bases left between them. CDR3 sequence: CSARDSQWSGTEAFF. The CDR3 nucleotides are TGCAGTGCTAGGGATTCACAATGGTCTGGGACTGAAGCTTTCTTT.

This clonotype has a handful of counts. This sequence joins TRBV7-2 and TRBJ2-3; no clear D gene. From germline, CDR1 is SGHTA and CDR2 FQGNSA. The CDR3 extends over 14 amino acids. V gave up 1 base and J gave up 3 bases, with 8 bases separating them. The CDR3 DNA reads TGTGCCAGCAGCTTAGAGTCCAGGACAGATACGCAGTATTTT. Its translation: CASSLESRTDTQYF. Drawing the rest from reference TRBV7-2 and TRBJ2-3, the complete variable domain is GAGVSQSPSNKVTEKGKDVELRCDPISGHTALYWYRQSLGQGLEFLIYFQGNSAPDKSGLPSDRFSAERTGGSVSTLTIQRTQQEDSAVYLCASSLESRTDTQYFGPGTRLTVL.

The V call is TRBV7-3, the J call TRBJ2-2; D gene ambiguous. V was clipped by 2 bases and J by 0 bases, with 16 bases between them. Germline lookup yields CDR1 SGHTA and CDR2 FQGTGA. CDR3 size: 18 residues. Here the CDR3 DNA reads TGTGCCAGCAGCTTATATCTCCTTGACACCGCGAACACCGGGGAGCTGTTTTTT. Protein product: CASSLYLLDTANTGELFF.

This clonotype showed up just a few times. V and J are TRBV5-1 and TRBJ1-1; D not resolved. This CDR3 is built from 15 residues. Germline V gives CDR1 SGHRS, CDR2 YFSETQ. The V and J ends lost 2 bases and 4 bases respectively, with 15 bases between them. The CDR3 DNA is TGCGCCAGCAGCTTTTCAGCTCCAGTGGGCACTGAAGCTTTCTTT. It codes for CASSFSAPVGTEAFF. The whole variable domain, remainder taken from reference TRBV5-1 and TRBJ1-1, is KAGVTQTPRYLIKTRGQQVTLSCSPISGHRSVSWYQQTPGQGLQFLFEYFSETQRNKGNFPGRFSGRQFSNSRSEMNVSTLELGDSALYLCASSFSAPVGTEAFFGQGTRLTVV.

The chain recombines TRBV25-1 with TRBJ1-1, with D possibly TRBD1 on 6 matching bases. Trimming cost V 4 bases and J 3 bases, with 12 bases left between them. CDR1 is MGHDK, CDR2 SYGVNS, per germline. This CDR3 has 14 residues. The CDR3 bases are TGTGCCAGCAGTGTGGGGGCAGCGGACACTGAAGCTTTCTTT. This codes for CASSVGAADTEAFF.

This clonotype turned up a few times. The chain combines TRBV20-1 with TRBJ1-1; D gene unclear. V lost 0 bases, J lost 0 bases, and 8 bases lay in between. Germline V lookup: CDR1 DFQATT, CDR2 SNEGSKA (reference sequence). The CDR3 covers 14 residues. This CDR3 is CSARDTTVNTEAFF. The CDR3 DNA reads TGCAGTGCTAGAGATACGACGGTGAACACTGAAGCTTTCTTT.

This clonotype has ten or more counts. The rearrangement uses TRBV7-9 and TRBJ2-3; D is tentatively TRBD1 or TRBD2 (5 bases each). CDR3 size: 13 residues. CDR1 SEHNR and CDR2 FQNEAQ come from the germline V gene (reference sequence). Trimming took 8 bases from V and 2 from J, leaving 11 bases between them. CDR3: CASVRGPTDTQYF. The DNA of the CDR3 is TGTGCCAGCGTTCGGGGCCCCACAGATACGCAGTATTTT.